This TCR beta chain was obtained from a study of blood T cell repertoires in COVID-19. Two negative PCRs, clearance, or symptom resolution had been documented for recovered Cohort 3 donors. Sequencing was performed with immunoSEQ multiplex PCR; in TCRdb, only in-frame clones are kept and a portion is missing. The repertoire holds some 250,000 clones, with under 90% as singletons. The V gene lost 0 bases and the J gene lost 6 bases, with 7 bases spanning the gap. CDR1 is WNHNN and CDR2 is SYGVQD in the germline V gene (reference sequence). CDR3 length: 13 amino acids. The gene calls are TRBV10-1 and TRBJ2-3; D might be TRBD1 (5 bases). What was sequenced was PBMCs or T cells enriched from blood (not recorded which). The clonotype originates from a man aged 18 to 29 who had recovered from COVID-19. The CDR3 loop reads CASSESGADTQYF. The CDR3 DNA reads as TGCGCCAGCAGTGAGTCAGGGGCTGATACGCAGTATTTT.